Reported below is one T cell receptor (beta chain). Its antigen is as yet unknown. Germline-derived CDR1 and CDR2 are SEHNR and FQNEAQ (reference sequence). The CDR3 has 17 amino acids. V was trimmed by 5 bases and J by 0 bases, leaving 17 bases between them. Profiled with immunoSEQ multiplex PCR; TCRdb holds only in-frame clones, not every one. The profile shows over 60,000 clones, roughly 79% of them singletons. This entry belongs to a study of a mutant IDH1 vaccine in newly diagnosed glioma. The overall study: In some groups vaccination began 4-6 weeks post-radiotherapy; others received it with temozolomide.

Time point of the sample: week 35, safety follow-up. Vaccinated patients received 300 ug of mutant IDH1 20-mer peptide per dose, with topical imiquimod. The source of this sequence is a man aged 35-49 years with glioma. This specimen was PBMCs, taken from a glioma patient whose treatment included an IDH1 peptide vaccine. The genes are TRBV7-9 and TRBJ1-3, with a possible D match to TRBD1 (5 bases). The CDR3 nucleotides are TGTGCCAGCAGCCTATTAGGGGACCCTTTCTCTGGAAACACCATATATTTT. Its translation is CASSLLGDPFSGNTIYF.